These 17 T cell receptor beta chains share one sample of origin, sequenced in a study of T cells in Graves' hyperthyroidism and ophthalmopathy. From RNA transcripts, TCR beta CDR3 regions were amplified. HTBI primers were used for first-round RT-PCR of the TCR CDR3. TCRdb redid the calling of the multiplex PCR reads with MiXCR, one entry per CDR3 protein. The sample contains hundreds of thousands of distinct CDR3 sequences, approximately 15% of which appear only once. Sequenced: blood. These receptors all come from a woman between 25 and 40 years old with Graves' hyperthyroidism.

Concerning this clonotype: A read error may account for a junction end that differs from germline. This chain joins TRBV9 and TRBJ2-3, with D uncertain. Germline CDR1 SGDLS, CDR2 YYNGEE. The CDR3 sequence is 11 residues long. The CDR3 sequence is CASSDTDRQYF. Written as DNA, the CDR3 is TGTGCCAGCAGCGATACAGATAGGCAGTATTTT.

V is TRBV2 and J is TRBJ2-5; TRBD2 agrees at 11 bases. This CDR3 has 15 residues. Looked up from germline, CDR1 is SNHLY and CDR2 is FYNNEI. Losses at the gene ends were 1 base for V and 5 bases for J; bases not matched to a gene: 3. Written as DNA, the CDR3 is TGTGCCAGCAGTGAAGTTGTAGCGGGGGGGGAGACCCAGTACTTC. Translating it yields CASSEVVAGGETQYF. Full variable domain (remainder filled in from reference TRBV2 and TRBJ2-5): EPEVTQTPSHQVTQMGQEVILRCVPISNHLYFYWYRQILGQKVEFLVSFYNNEISEKSEIFDDQFSVERPDGSNFTLKIRSTKLEDSAMYFCASSEVVAGGETQYFGPGTRLLVL.

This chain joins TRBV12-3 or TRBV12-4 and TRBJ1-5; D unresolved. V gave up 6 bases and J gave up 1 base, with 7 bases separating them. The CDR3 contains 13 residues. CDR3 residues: CASRFGSNQPQHF. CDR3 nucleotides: TGTGCCAGCAGGTTCGGCAGCAATCAGCCCCAGCATTTT.

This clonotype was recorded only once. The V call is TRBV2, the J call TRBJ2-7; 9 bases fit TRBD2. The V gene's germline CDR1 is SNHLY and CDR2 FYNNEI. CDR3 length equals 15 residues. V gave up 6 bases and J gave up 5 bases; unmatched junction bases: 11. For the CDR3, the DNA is TGTGCCAGCAGCCGCGGGAGCGGGAGGCCCAACGAGCAGTACTTC. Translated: CASSRGSGRPNEQYF.

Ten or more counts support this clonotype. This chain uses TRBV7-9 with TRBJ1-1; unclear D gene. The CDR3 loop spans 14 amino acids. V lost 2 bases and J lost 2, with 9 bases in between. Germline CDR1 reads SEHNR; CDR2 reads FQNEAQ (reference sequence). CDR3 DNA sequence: TGTGCCAGCAGCTTACCCAACCTTAACACTGAAGCTTTCTTT. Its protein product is CASSLPNLNTEAFF.

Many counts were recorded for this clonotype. CDR3 sequence reads: CASKPGANYGYTF. As DNA, the CDR3 is TGTGCCAGCAAGCCAGGGGCAAACTATGGCTACACCTTC. This chain links TRBV28 with TRBJ1-2, with D possibly matching TRBD1 (6 bases). Trimming cost V 7 bases and J 2 bases, with 11 bases left between them. This CDR3 has 13 amino acids. In germline, CDR1 is MDHEN, CDR2 SYDVKM.

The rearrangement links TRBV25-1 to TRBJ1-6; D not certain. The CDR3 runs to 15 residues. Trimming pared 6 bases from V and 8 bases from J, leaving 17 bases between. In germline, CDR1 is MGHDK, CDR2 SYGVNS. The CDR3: CASSPPAIKDSPLHF. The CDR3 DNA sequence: TGTGCCAGCAGCCCCCCTGCTATAAAGGATTCACCCCTCCACTTT. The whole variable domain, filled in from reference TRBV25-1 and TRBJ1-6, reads EADIYQTPRYLVIGTGKKITLECSQTMGHDKMYWYQQDPGMELHLIHYSYGVNSTEKGDLSSESTVSRIRTEHFPLTLESARPSHTSQYLCASSPPAIKDSPLHFGNGTRLTVT.

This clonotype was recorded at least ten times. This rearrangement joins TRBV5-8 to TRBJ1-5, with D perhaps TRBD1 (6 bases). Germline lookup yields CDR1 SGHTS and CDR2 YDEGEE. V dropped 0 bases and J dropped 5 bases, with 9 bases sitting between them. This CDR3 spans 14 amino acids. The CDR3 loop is CASSLAGVHQPQHF. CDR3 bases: TGTGCCAGCAGCTTGGCAGGGGTTCATCAGCCCCAGCATTTT. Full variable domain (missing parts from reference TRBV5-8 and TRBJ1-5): EAGVTQSPTHLIKTRGQQATLRCSPISGHTSVYWYQQALGLGLQFLLWYDEGEERNRGNFPPRFSGRQFPNYSSELNVNALELEDSALYLCASSLAGVHQPQHFGDGTRLSIL.

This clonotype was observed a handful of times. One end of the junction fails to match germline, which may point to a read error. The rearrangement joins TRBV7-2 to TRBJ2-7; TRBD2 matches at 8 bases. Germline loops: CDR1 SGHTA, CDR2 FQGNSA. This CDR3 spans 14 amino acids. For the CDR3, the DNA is TGTGCCAGCAGCATAGCCGGGAGGGCCGACGAGCAGTACTTC. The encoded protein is CASSIAGRADEQYF.

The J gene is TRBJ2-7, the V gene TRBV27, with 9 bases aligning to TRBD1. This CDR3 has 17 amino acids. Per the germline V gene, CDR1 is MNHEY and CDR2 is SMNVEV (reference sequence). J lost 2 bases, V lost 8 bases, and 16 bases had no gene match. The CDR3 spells CASGPTGGYSPAYEQYF. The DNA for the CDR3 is TGTGCCAGCGGACCTACAGGGGGCTACTCGCCGGCCTACGAGCAGTACTTC.

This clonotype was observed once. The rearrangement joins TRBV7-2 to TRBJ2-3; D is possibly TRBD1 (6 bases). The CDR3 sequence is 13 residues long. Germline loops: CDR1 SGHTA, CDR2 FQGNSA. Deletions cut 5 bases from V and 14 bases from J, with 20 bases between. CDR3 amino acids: CASSLPGHPSLYF. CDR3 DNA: TGTGCCAGCAGCCTTCCGGGACATCCTTCGTTGTATTTT.

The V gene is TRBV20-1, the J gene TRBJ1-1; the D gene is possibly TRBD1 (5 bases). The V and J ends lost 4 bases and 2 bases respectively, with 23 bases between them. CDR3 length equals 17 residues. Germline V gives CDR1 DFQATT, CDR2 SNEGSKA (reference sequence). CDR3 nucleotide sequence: TGCAGTGCTACCCCCCCGGGGGGTCGGGGAAAAAACACTGAAGCTTTCTTT. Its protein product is CSATPPGGRGKNTEAFF.

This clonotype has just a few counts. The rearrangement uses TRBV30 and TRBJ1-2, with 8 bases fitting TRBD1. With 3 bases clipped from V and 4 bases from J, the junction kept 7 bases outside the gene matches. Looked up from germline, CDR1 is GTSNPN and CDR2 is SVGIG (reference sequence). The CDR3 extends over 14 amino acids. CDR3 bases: TGTGCCTGGAGGCAGGGGCAGGGGGCCTATGGCTACACCTTC. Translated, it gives CAWRQGQGAYGYTF.

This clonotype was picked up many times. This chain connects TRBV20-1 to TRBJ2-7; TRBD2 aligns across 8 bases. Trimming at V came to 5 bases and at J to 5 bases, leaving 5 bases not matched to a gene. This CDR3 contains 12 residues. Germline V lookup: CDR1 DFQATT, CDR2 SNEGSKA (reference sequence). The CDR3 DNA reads TGCAGTGCTGGCGGGGGGATGCACGAGCAGTACTTC. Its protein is CSAGGGMHEQYF.

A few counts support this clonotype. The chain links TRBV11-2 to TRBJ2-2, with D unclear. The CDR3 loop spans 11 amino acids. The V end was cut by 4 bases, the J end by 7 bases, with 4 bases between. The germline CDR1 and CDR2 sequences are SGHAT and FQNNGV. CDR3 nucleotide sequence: TGTGCCAGCAGCTCTATCGGGGAGCTGTTTTTT. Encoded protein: CASSSIGELFF.

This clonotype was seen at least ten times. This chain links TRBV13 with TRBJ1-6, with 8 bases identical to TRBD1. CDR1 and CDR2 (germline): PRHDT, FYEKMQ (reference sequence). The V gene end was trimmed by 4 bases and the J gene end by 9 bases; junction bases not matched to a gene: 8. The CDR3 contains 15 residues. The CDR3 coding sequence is TGTGCCAGCAGCTCCCGGACAGGGATGAGTTCACCCCTCCACTTT. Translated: CASSSRTGMSSPLHF.

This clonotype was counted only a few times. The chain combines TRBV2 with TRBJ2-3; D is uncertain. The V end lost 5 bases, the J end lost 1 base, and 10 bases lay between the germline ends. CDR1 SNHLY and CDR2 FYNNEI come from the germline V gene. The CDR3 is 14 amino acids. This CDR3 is CASSSDQGTDTQYF. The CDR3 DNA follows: TGTGCCAGCAGTTCGGACCAGGGCACAGATACGCAGTATTTT.